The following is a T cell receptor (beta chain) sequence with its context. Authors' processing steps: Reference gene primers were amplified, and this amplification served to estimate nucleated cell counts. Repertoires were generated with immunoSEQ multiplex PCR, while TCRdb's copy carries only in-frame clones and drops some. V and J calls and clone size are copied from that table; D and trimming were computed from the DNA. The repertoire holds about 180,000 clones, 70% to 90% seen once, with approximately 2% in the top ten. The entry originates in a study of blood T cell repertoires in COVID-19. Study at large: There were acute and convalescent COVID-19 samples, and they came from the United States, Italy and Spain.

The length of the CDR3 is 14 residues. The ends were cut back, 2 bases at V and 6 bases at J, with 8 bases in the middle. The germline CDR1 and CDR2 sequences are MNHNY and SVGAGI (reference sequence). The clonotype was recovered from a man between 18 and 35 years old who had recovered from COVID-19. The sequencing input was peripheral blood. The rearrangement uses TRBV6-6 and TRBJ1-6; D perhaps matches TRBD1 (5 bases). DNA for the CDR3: TGTGCCAGCAGTTACGGAGACAGTAATTCACCCCTCCACTTT. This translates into CASSYGDSNSPLHF.